The 24 T cell receptor beta chains presented below share a single source sample, sequenced in a study of T-cell memory formation after mild COVID-19. TCRdb analysed the 5' RACE reads with MiXCR anew, one entry per CDR3 protein. The sample comprises roughly 560,000 distinct CDR3 sequences, around 21% of which are singletons, and around 12% rests with the top ten. The sequenced sample was PBMCs or a T cell subset sorted from them (not recorded which). These receptors came from an adult woman who had mild COVID-19 (a few samples of this study predate the infection). Cell type and time point are not known.

This clonotype was found many times. The rearrangement joins TRBV7-2 to TRBJ2-3, with TRBD2 identical over 9 bases. J gave up 1 base and V 0 bases, and 2 bases lay outside the gene matches. In germline, CDR1 is SGHTA, CDR2 FQGNSA. CDR3 length: 16 residues. CDR3 in DNA: TGTGCCAGCAGCTTAGCTAGCGGGAGTGGCACAGATACGCAGTATTTT. Translating gives CASSLASGSGTDTQYF.

This clonotype came up many times. V gene TRBV11-1 combines with J gene TRBJ1-2; D not certain. The CDR3 contains 15 residues. Trimming pared 4 bases from V and 4 bases from J, leaving 16 bases between. Germline V CDR1 and CDR2: SGHAT, FQDESV (reference sequence). CDR3 loop: CASSSPAHGSYGYTF. The CDR3, as DNA: TGTGCCAGCAGCTCCCCCGCTCATGGAAGCTATGGCTACACCTTC. The full variable domain, in which reference TRBV11-1 and TRBJ1-2 provide the parts outside the CDR3, is EAEVAQSPRYKITEKSQAVAFWCDPISGHATLYWYRQILGQGPELLVQFQDESVVDDSQLPKDRFSAERLKGVDSTLKIQPAELGDSAMYLCASSSPAHGSYGYTFGSGTRLTVV.

This clonotype was detected many times. The chain couples TRBV10-3 to TRBJ1-1; 9 nucleotides match TRBD1. Germline CDR1 ENHRY, CDR2 SYGVKD. With 3 bases clipped from V and 3 bases from J, the junction kept 11 bases outside the gene matches. The CDR3 is 17 residues long. For the CDR3, the DNA is TGTGCCATCAGTGACCGGGACAGGGTCATATTGGACACTGAAGCTTTCTTT. This translates into CAISDRDRVILDTEAFF.

This clonotype has more than one count but fewer than ten. This sequence joins TRBV19 and TRBJ2-3, with 8 bases that match TRBD2. Trimming took 6 bases from V and 4 from J; bases not matched to a gene: 12. The CDR3 loop spans 16 amino acids. CDR1 and CDR2 (germline): LNHDA, SQIVND (reference sequence). The CDR3 region has the DNA TGTGCCAGTAGAGGAGGGCTAGCGGGCACACCAGATACGCAGTATTTT. This gives the protein CASRGGLAGTPDTQYF.

The CDR3: CASSQITTGTYGYTF. CDR3 in DNA: TGCGCCAGCAGCCAGATCACGACAGGAACCTATGGCTACACCTTC. This rearrangement joins TRBV4-1 to TRBJ1-2, with D maybe TRBD1 (6 bases). V dropped 3 bases and J dropped 4 bases, with 15 bases sitting between them. The CDR3 is 15 residues long. The germline gives CDR1 MGHRA, CDR2 YSYEKL.

The CDR3 DNA reads as TGTGCCAGCAGCCCCAAGGGACTAGCGGGAGTCACAGATACGCAGTATTTT. Translated, it gives CASSPKGLAGVTDTQYF. The genes are TRBV9 and TRBJ2-3; 14 bases fit TRBD2. The length of the CDR3 is 17 residues. The junction had 6 bases not matched to a gene; V was cut back by 4 bases and J by 2 bases. Germline CDR1 and CDR2: SGDLS and YYNGEE.

This clonotype was seen a few times. The chain is built from TRBV15 and TRBJ2-1, with 7 bases matching TRBD1. In germline, CDR1 is LNHNV, CDR2 YYDKDF (reference sequence). V dropped 5 bases and J dropped 10; count of bases not matched to a gene: 8. There are 13 residues in the CDR3. The CDR3, as DNA: TGTGCCACCAGCGGCAGGGGGATAGGAGAGCAGTTCTTC. Residues: CATSGRGIGEQFF. The full variable domain, with the rest looked up from reference TRBV15 and TRBJ2-1, is DAMVIQNPRYQVTQFGKPVTLSCSQTLNHNVMYWYQQKSSQAPKLLFHYYDKDFNNEADTPDNFQSRRPNTSFCFLDIRSPGLGDTAMYLCATSGRGIGEQFFGPGTRLTVL.

A few counts support this clonotype. This sequence joins TRBV5-6 and TRBJ2-1; 11 bases map to TRBD2. This CDR3 contains 16 residues. V shed 0 bases and J 9 bases; nucleotides not matched to a gene: 8. Germline V lookup: CDR1 SGHDT, CDR2 YYEEEE. As DNA, the CDR3 is TGTGCCAGCAGCTTGGGTAGACTAGCGGGATCAGGTGAGCAGTTCTTC. It is translated as CASSLGRLAGSGEQFF.

V gene TRBV20-1 combines with J gene TRBJ2-3, with no clear D. The CDR3 is made up of 16 amino acids. Trimming cost V 1 base and J 1 base, with 15 bases left between them. Germline V lookup: CDR1 DFQATT, CDR2 SNEGSKA (reference sequence). CDR3 coding DNA: TGCAGTGCTAGAGTTTTGGGTGGCGGAGGCACAGATACGCAGTATTTT. Its translation: CSARVLGGGGTDTQYF.

CDR3 protein: CAIRRQVGYEQYF. In DNA, the CDR3 is TGTGCCATCAGACGACAGGTCGGGTATGAGCAGTACTTC. The J gene is TRBJ2-7, the V gene TRBV10-3, with D tentatively TRBD1 (6 bases). This CDR3 comprises 13 residues. V dropped 6 bases and J dropped 7 bases, with 16 bases sitting between them. Germline V gene sequence: CDR1 ENHRY, CDR2 SYGVKD.

V and J are TRBV6-2 or TRBV6-3 and TRBJ1-1; 8 nucleotides agree with TRBD1. The germline V gene has CDR1 MNHEY and CDR2 SVGEGT. Losses at the gene ends were 2 bases for V and 5 bases for J; bases not matched to a gene: 10. The CDR3 totals 16 residues. The CDR3 region is CASSYRPGGLGTEAFF. The CDR3 DNA is TGTGCCAGCAGTTACCGACCAGGGGGCCTTGGAACTGAAGCTTTCTTT.

This clonotype was counted only a few times. The chain has TRBV7-2 and TRBJ2-3; D is unclear. The CDR3 covers 14 residues. Trimming cost V 4 bases and J 4 bases, with 12 bases left between them. Germline V gene sequence: CDR1 SGHTA, CDR2 FQGNSA. CDR3 amino acids: CASSSLWSADTQYF. CDR3 nucleotide sequence: TGTGCCAGCAGCTCCCTCTGGAGCGCAGATACGCAGTATTTT.

The V and J genes are TRBV11-3 and TRBJ2-1, with D possibly called TRBD1 or TRBD2 (5 bases each). This CDR3 has 13 amino acids. The V end was cut by 3 bases, the J end by 9 bases, with 12 bases between. The germline gives CDR1 SGHNT, CDR2 YENEEA. CDR3 in amino acids: CASSFSEGLEQFF. CDR3 sequence (DNA): TGTGCCAGCAGCTTTTCTGAGGGGCTTGAGCAGTTCTTC.

In this sample, this clonotype turned up a few times. This chain links TRBV30 with TRBJ2-2, with TRBD1 identical over 11 bases. CDR1 is GTSNPN and CDR2 is SVGIG in the germline V gene (reference sequence). V was pared by 2 bases and J by 3 bases, with 2 bases of the junction left unmatched. The CDR3 has 15 residues. The CDR3 region is CAWSKDRGHTGELFF. The CDR3 DNA sequence: TGTGCCTGGAGTAAGGACAGGGGGCACACCGGGGAGCTGTTTTTT.

The chain has TRBV15 and TRBJ2-3; no clear D. Germline CDR1 reads LNHNV; CDR2 reads YYDKDF (reference sequence). The CDR3 runs 13 residues. The germline V and J ends were trimmed by 3 bases and 6 bases, with 10 bases remaining between them. The CDR3 loop is CATSSFTEDTQYF. Written as DNA, the CDR3 is TGTGCCACCAGCAGTTTCACGGAGGATACGCAGTATTTT. Full variable domain (rest looked up from reference TRBV15 and TRBJ2-3): DAMVIQNPRYQVTQFGKPVTLSCSQTLNHNVMYWYQQKSSQAPKLLFHYYDKDFNNEADTPDNFQSRRPNTSFCFLDIRSPGLGDTAMYLCATSSFTEDTQYFGPGTRLTVL.

This clonotype was detected ten times or more. This chain connects TRBV6-2 or TRBV6-3 to TRBJ2-7; TRBD1 or TRBD2 may be the D gene (5 bases each). Trimming shortened V by 6 bases and J by 3 bases, and 12 bases separated the two germline ends. This CDR3 comprises 13 residues. Germline V lookup: CDR1 MNHEY, CDR2 SVGEGT. CDR3 coding DNA: TGTGCCAGCAGGGACACAGGACTCTACGAGCAGTACTTC. Encoded protein: CASRDTGLYEQYF.

This clonotype was recorded a few times. The rearrangement links TRBV3-1 to TRBJ2-5; 7 bases are a match to TRBD1. The germline CDR1 and CDR2 sequences are LGHDT and YNNKEL (reference sequence). The CDR3 has 16 residues. After removal of 0 bases from V and 2 bases from J, the junction contained 6 bases not matched to a gene. CDR3 protein: CASSQDLTGKQETQYF. Here the CDR3 DNA reads TGTGCCAGCAGCCAAGACCTGACAGGGAAACAAGAGACCCAGTACTTC.

There are a few counts of this clonotype. The chain carries TRBV5-1 and TRBJ2-7; D is ambiguous. V lost 0 bases to trimming and J lost 2 bases, with 9 bases between them. Per the germline V gene, CDR1 is SGHRS and CDR2 is YFSETQ. The CDR3 runs 14 residues. The CDR3 sequence: CASSLDASTYEQYF. Here the CDR3 DNA reads TGCGCCAGCAGCTTGGATGCTAGTACCTACGAGCAGTACTTC.

This clonotype appeared a few times. This chain's CDR3 is CASSQGPSGFTDTQYF. CDR3 nucleotide sequence: TGCGCCAGCAGCCAAGGTCCTAGCGGTTTCACAGATACGCAGTATTTT. The chain has TRBV4-1 and TRBJ2-3; 7 bases line up with TRBD2. CDR3 length: 16 amino acids. The V gene end was trimmed by 1 base and the J gene end by 2 bases; junction bases not matched to a gene: 6. The germline gives CDR1 MGHRA, CDR2 YSYEKL.

V gene TRBV19 combines with J gene TRBJ2-1; 9 positions agree with TRBD1. The germline CDR1 and CDR2 sequences are LNHDA and SQIVND (reference sequence). After removal of 3 bases from V and 10 bases from J, the junction contained 10 bases not matched to a gene. CDR3 length equals 15 residues. In nucleotides, the CDR3 is TGTGCCAGTAGTATCAGGGATCTGGACAGGGGAGAGCAGTTCTTC. Its translation is CASSIRDLDRGEQFF. Complete variable domain (other parts from reference TRBV19 and TRBJ2-1): DGGITQSPKYLFRKEGQNVTLSCEQNLNHDAMYWYRQDPGQGLRLIYYSQIVNDFQKGDIAEGYSVSREKKESFPLTVTSAQKNPTAFYLCASSIRDLDRGEQFFGPGTRLTVL.

This clonotype was recorded only once. The chain has TRBV7-8 and TRBJ2-7; tentatively, D is TRBD2 (6 bases). There are 10 residues in the CDR3. The V end was cut by 5 bases, the J end by 12 bases, with 11 bases between. Germline V gives CDR1 SGHVS, CDR2 FQNEAQ. This CDR3 is CASSHGLLYF. The CDR3 bases are TGTGCCAGCAGCCATGGACTACTGTACTTC.

This clonotype was seen more than once but under ten times. The chain has TRBV18 and TRBJ1-1; D gene uncertain. The CDR3 has 14 residues. Germline CDR1 KGHSH, CDR2 LQKENI. V lost 0 bases, J lost 1 base, and 6 bases lay in between. CDR3 in amino acids: CASSPPSGNTEAFF. The CDR3 nucleotides are TGTGCCAGCTCACCACCGAGTGGGAACACTGAAGCTTTCTTT.

The genes are TRBV20-1 and TRBJ2-7, with D hard to call. CDR3 size: 15 residues. Trimming pared 5 bases from V and 0 bases from J, leaving 17 bases between. Germline V CDR1 and CDR2: DFQATT, SNEGSKA (reference sequence). The CDR3 nucleotides are TGCAGTGCTGGTAACCTTCGTGAGAGCTCCTACGAGCAGTACTTC. Its translation is CSAGNLRESSYEQYF.

This chain uses TRBV4-1 with TRBJ2-5; 8 bases match TRBD2. The CDR3 length is 15 residues. Germline lookup yields CDR1 MGHRA and CDR2 YSYEKL. The V segment lost 4 bases and the J segment 1 base; nucleotides outside the gene matches: 5. The CDR3 DNA reads TGCGCCAGCAGCCCCGGGCGGGGGGTCCAAGAGACCCAGTACTTC. Its translation is CASSPGRGVQETQYF.